The T cell receptor beta chain described here comes from a study of T cell responses to AZD1222 COVID-19 vaccine. Libraries were prepared by immunoSEQ multiplex PCR; TCRdb keeps only in-frame clonotypes and omits some of them. The data contain some 140,000 clones, 90% of them singletons. This clone was observed a single time. The antigen remains undetermined. Overall study findings and caveats: Dominant CD4 TCR responses targeted spike regions 160-218 and 743-854. Females made up more of the donors, who were largely white British, and clonal diversity may have come out too low. The peak T cell response came first, and repertoires were sampled only after it.

This CDR3 has 16 residues. Trimming left V 5 bases short and J 0 bases short, with 15 bases between. The germline gives CDR1 SGHVS, CDR2 FNYEAQ. The material was peripheral blood, obtained on day 0 of AZD1222 vaccination. This sequence was found in an adult in good health. The chain combines TRBV7-6 with TRBJ2-3; D gene ambiguous. CDR3 loop: CASSRREAISTDTQYF. CDR3 coding DNA: TGTGCCAGCAGCCGCAGAGAGGCTATCAGCACAGATACGCAGTATTTT.